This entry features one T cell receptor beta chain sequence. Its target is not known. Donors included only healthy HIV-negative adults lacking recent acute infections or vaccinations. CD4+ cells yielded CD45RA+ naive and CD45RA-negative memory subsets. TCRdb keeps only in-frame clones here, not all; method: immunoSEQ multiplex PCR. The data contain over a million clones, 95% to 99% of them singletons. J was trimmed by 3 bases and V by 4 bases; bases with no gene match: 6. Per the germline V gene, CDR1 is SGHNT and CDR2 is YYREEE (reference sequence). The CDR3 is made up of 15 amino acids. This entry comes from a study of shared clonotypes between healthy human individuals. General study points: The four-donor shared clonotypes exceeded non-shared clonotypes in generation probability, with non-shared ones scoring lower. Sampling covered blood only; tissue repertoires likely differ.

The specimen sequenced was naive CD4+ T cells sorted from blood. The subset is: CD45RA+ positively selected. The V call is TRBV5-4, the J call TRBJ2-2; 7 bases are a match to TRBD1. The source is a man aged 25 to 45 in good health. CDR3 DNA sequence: TGTGCCAGCAGCCCACAGGGGACGCACACCGGGGAGCTGTTTTTT. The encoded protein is CASSPQGTHTGELFF.